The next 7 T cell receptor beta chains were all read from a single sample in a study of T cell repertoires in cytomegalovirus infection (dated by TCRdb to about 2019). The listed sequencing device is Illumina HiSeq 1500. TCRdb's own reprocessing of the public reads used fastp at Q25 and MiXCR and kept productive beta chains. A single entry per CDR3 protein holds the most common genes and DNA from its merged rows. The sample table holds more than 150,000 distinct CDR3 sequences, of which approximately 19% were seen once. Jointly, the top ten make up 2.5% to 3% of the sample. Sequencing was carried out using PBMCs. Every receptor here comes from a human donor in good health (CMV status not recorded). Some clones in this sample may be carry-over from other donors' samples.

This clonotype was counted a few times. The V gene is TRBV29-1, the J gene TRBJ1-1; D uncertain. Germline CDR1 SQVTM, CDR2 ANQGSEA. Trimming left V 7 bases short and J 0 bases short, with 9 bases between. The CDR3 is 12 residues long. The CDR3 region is CSGQIMNTEAFF. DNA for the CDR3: TGCAGCGGGCAGATCATGAACACTGAAGCTTTCTTT. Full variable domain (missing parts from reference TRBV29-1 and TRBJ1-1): SAVISQKPSRDICQRGTSLTIQCQVDSQVTMMFWYRQQPGQSLTLIATANQGSEATYESGFVIDKFPISRPNLTFSTLTVSNMSPEDSSIYLCSGQIMNTEAFFGQGTRLTVV.

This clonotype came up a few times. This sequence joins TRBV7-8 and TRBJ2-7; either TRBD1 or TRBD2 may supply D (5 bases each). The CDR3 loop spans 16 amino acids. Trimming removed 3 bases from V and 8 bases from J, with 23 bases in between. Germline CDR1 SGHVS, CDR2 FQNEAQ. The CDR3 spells CASSFLFQDNRDQQYF. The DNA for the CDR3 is TGTGCCAGCAGCTTCCTTTTCCAGGACAACCGGGACCAGCAGTACTTC.

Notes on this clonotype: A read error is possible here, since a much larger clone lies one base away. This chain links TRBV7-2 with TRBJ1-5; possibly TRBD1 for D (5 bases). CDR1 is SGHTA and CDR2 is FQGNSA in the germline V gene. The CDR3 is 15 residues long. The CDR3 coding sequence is TGTGCCATCAGCTTAACCCGGGACCGCAATCAGCCCCAGCATTTT. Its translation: CAISLTRDRNQPQHF.

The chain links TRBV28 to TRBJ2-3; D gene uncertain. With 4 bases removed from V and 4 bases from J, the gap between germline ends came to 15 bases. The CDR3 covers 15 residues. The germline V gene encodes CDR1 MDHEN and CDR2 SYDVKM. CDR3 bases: TGTGCCAGCAGTTCTCCTCCACCGGACCCAGATACGCAGTATTTT. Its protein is CASSSPPPDPDTQYF.

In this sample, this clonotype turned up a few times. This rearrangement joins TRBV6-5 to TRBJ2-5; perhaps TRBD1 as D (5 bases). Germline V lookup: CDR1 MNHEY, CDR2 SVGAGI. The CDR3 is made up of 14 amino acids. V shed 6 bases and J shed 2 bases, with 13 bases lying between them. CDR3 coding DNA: TGTGCCAGCAGCTTACAGGACCGACAAGAGACCCAGTACTTC. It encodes CASSLQDRQETQYF.

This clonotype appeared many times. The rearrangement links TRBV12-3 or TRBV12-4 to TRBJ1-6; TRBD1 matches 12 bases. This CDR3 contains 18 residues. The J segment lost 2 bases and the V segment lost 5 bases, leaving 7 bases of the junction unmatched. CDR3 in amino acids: CASSGGTGGYPYNSPLHF. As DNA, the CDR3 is TGTGCCAGCAGTGGAGGGACAGGGGGCTATCCCTATAATTCACCCCTCCACTTT.

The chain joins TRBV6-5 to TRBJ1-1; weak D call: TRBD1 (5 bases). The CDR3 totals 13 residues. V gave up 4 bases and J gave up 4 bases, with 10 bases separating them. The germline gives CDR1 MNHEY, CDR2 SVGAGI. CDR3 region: CASSSRDSTEAFF. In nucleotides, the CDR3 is TGTGCCAGCAGTTCCCGAGACAGCACTGAAGCTTTCTTT.